What follows are 11 T cell receptor beta chains derived from one specimen sequenced in a study of CD8 T cells in ankylosing spondylitis. MiXCR, applied by TCRdb to the 5' RACE reads, yields one record per CDR3 protein. The sample comprises some 130,000 distinct CDR3 sequences, about 6.7% of which are singletons, and around 11% rests with the top ten. The sequenced sample was blood, either unsorted or a sorted T cell fraction (not recorded which). The source is a female donor with ankylosing spondylitis or in good health (not recorded which).

This clonotype has ten or more counts. In DNA, the CDR3 is TGTGCCAGCGGTTGGGTTGCACAAGAGACCCAGTACTTC. This translates into CASGWVAQETQYF. The V and J genes are TRBV27 and TRBJ2-5; no reliable D call. Trimming took 8 bases from V and 2 from J, leaving 12 bases between them. This CDR3 spans 13 amino acids. Germline values: CDR1 MNHEY, CDR2 SMNVEV (reference sequence).

This clonotype came up many times. This chain links TRBV24-1 with TRBJ2-5; D is perhaps TRBD1 (6 bases). This CDR3 contains 14 residues. CDR1 and CDR2 from the germline V gene are KGHDR and SFDVKD. With 4 bases removed from V and 4 bases from J, the gap between germline ends came to 12 bases. Here the CDR3 reads CATSDSGTSETQYF. The CDR3 nucleotides read TGTGCCACCAGTGACTCGGGGACATCAGAGACCCAGTACTTC.

This clonotype was counted at least ten times. The chain employs TRBV4-2 and TRBJ1-1; 8 bases align to TRBD1. The CDR3 has 15 amino acids. CDR1 is LGHNA, CDR2 YNFKEQ, per germline. V trimming: 2 bases; J trimming: 1 base; junction bases outside the gene matches: 3. The CDR3 DNA follows: TGTGCCAGCAGCCAAATGGGACAGGAGAACACTGAAGCTTTCTTT. Residues: CASSQMGQENTEAFF.

This clonotype was detected many times. The rearrangement links TRBV7-9 to TRBJ1-5; a possible D gene is TRBD1 (6 bases). This CDR3 has 14 residues. Germline-derived CDR1 and CDR2 are SEHNR and FQNEAQ (reference sequence). The V gene lost 5 bases and the J gene lost 4 bases, with 12 bases spanning the gap. The chain's CDR3 is CASSPNRVNQPQHF. Written as DNA, the CDR3 is TGTGCCAGCAGCCCTAACAGGGTGAATCAGCCCCAGCATTTT. The full variable domain, rest sourced from reference TRBV7-9 and TRBJ1-5, is DTGVSQNPRHKITKRGQNVTFRCDPISEHNRLYWYRQTLGQGPEFLTYFQNEAQLEKSRLLSDRFSAERPKGSFSTLEIQRTEQGDSAMYLCASSPNRVNQPQHFGDGTRLSIL.

In its sample, this clonotype was seen many times. This chain joins TRBV2 and TRBJ1-4, with 8 bases lining up with TRBD1. The CDR3 has 13 residues. J was trimmed by 10 bases and V by 2 bases; bases with no gene match: 3. Germline CDR1 reads SNHLY; CDR2 reads FYNNEI. The CDR3 DNA reads TGTGCCAGCAGTGAACATGACAGGGGAAAACTGTTTTTT. This translates into CASSEHDRGKLFF.

This rearrangement joins TRBV9 to TRBJ2-1, with TRBD2 as a possible D gene (7 bases). The germline CDR1 and CDR2 sequences are SGDLS and YYNGEE. Trimming cost V 0 bases and J 6 bases, with 13 bases left between them. The CDR3 runs to 15 residues. The CDR3 DNA is TGTGCCAGCAGCGTAGTCGGGGGGCCATTCAATGAGCAGTTCTTC. Translation: CASSVVGGPFNEQFF.

This clonotype showed up many times. The V call is TRBV5-1, the J call TRBJ2-3; perhaps TRBD2 as D (6 bases). Germline V lookup: CDR1 SGHRS, CDR2 YFSETQ. Trimming stripped 4 bases from V and 3 bases from J, with 15 bases between. This CDR3 spans 15 amino acids. The CDR3 spells CASSITSISTDTQYF. CDR3 coding DNA: TGCGCCAGCAGCATAACTAGCATTTCTACAGATACGCAGTATTTT.

This clonotype has at least ten counts. A read error may produce the germline difference seen at one junction end. The rearrangement uses TRBV7-7 and TRBJ2-1; no definite D call. Germline CDR1 SSHAT, CDR2 FNYEAQ (reference sequence). The length of the CDR3 is 12 residues. The CDR3 coding sequence is TGTGCTAGCAGCTTAAATGGGAATGAGCAGTTCTTC. Translating gives CASSLNGNEQFF.

The CDR3 protein is CASSLAGTSGGNTQYF. The CDR3 coding sequence is TGCGCCAGCAGCTTGGCCGGGACTAGCGGGGGGAATACGCAGTATTTT. V is TRBV5-1 and J is TRBJ2-3; TRBD2 aligns across 15 bases. Germline loops: CDR1 SGHRS, CDR2 YFSETQ. J gave up 7 bases and V 0 bases, and 3 bases lay outside the gene matches. CDR3 size: 16 residues. The full variable domain, with the rest looked up from reference TRBV5-1 and TRBJ2-3, is KAGVTQTPRYLIKTRGQQVTLSCSPISGHRSVSWYQQTPGQGLQFLFEYFSETQRNKGNFPGRFSGRQFSNSRSEMNVSTLELGDSALYLCASSLAGTSGGNTQYFGPGTRLTVL.

This clonotype occurred many times. The V gene is TRBV9, the J gene TRBJ1-4; 7 positions agree with TRBD1. Germline V lookup: CDR1 SGDLS, CDR2 YYNGEE. CDR3 length: 14 residues. V trimming: 4 bases; J trimming: 6 bases; junction bases outside the gene matches: 6. The CDR3 protein is CASSTGTEDEKLFF. The CDR3 coding sequence is TGTGCCAGCAGCACCGGGACAGAAGATGAAAAACTGTTTTTT.

This clonotype has ten or more counts. The genes are TRBV29-1 and TRBJ1-1; D unclear. Germline V gene sequence: CDR1 SQVTM, CDR2 ANQGSEA. This CDR3 has 12 residues. V was shortened by 3 bases and J by 4 bases, with 9 bases between the two germline ends. The CDR3 DNA sequence: TGCAGCGTTGAGGGGAGACTCACTGAAGCTTTCTTT. Its protein is CSVEGRLTEAFF.